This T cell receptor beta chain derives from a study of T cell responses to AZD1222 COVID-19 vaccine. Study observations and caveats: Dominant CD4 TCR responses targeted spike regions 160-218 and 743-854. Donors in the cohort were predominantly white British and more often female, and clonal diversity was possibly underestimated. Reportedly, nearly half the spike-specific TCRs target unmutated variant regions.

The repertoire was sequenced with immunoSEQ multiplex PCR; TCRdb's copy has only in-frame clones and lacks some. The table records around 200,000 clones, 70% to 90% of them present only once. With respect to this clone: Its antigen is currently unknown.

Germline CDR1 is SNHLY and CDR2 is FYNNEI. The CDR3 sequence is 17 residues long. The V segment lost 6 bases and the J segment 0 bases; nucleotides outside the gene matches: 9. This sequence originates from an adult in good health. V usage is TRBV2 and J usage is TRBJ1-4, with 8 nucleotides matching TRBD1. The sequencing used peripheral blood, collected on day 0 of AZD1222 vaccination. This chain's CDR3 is CASSPGQGPTTNEKLFF. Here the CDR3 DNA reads TGTGCCAGCAGCCCCGGACAGGGACCCACAACTAATGAAAAACTGTTTTTT.